The TCR beta chain under discussion was sequenced for a study of OX40 agonist ivuxolimab in advanced cancers. The study, taken as a whole, reports: On average, CD8+ T cells had more expanded clones than CD4+. At doses 0.1 to 3.0 mg/kg, CD4+ and CD8+ clones expanded.

TCRdb's copy holds only in-frame clones and misses some; the assay was immunoSEQ multiplex PCR. The table records around 62,000 clones, 65% to 90% of them present only once. Germline V lookup: CDR1 MNHEY, CDR2 SMNVEV (reference sequence). The CDR3 sequence is 16 residues long. V shed 3 bases, J shed 3 bases, and the junction held 8 bases outside the gene matches. In the case of this clone: Its specificity is unknown.

The chain has TRBV27 and TRBJ2-3, with 8 positions matching TRBD1. The receptor comes from an adult with an advanced solid tumor such as melanoma, head and neck, liver or kidney cancer. The sequencing here drew on CD4+ or CD8+ T cells sorted from blood, taken in a trial of the OX40 agonist ivuxolimab. CDR3 sequence (DNA): TGTGCCAGCAGTTTGCAGACAGGGGTTGGAACAGATACGCAGTATTTT. Translated: CASSLQTGVGTDTQYF.